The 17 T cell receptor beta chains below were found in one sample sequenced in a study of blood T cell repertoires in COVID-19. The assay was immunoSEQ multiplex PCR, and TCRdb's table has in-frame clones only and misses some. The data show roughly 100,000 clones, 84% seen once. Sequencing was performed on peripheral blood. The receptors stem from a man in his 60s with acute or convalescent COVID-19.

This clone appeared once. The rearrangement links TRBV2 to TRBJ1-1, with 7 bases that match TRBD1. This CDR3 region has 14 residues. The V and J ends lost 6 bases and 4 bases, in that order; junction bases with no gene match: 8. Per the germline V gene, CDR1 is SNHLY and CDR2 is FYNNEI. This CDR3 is CASRPQRDSTEAFF. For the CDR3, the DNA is TGTGCCAGCAGGCCACAACGGGACAGCACTGAAGCTTTCTTT.

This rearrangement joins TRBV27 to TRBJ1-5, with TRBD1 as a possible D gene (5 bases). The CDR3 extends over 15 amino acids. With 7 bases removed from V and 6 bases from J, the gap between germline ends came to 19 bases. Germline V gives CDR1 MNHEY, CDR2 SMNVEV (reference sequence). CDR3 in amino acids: CASTSRGGVSQPQHF. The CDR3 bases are TGTGCCAGCACCTCCCGCGGGGGAGTGAGTCAGCCCCAGCATTTT.

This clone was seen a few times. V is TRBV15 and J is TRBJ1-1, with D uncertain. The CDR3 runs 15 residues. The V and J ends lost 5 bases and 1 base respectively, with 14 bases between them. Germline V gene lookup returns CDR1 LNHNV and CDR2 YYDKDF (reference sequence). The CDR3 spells CATSVQSAKNTEAFF. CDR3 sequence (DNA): TGTGCCACCAGCGTACAGTCAGCCAAGAACACTGAAGCTTTCTTT.

In nucleotides, the CDR3 is TGTGCCAGCAGCTTAGGGACAGCATACGAGCAGTACGTC. It yields the protein CASSLGTAYEQYV. This chain connects TRBV11-2 to TRBJ2-7, with D possibly TRBD1 on 6 matching bases. CDR3 length: 13 amino acids. V lost 1 base and J 4 bases, leaving 8 bases between the germline ends. The V gene's germline CDR1 is SGHAT and CDR2 FQNNGV.

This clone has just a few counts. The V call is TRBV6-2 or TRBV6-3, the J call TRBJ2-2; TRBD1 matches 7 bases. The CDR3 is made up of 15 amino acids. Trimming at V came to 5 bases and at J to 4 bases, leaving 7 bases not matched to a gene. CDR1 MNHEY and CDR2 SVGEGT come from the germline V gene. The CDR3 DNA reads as TGTGCCAGCAGTCGTGACAGGGTACGCACCGGGGAGCTGTTTTTT. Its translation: CASSRDRVRTGELFF.

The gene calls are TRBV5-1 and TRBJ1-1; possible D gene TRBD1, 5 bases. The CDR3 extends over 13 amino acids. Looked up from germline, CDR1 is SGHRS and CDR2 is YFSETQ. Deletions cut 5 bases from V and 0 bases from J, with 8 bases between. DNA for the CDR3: TGCGCCAGCAGTAGGGACTTGAACACTGAAGCTTTCTTT. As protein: CASSRDLNTEAFF.

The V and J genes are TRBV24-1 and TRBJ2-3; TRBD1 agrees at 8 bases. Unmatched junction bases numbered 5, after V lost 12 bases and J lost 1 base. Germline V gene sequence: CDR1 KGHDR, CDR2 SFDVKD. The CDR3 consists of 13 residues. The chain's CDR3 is CASMTGGTDTQYF. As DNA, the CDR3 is TGTGCCTCGATGACAGGGGGCACAGATACGCAGTATTTT.

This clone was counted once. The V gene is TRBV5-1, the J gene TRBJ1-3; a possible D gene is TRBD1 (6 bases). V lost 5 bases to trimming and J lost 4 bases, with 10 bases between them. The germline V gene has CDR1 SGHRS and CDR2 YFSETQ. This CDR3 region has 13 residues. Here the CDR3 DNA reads TGCGCCAGCAGGTCCGGACAGGGAAACACCATATATTTT. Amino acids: CASRSGQGNTIYF.

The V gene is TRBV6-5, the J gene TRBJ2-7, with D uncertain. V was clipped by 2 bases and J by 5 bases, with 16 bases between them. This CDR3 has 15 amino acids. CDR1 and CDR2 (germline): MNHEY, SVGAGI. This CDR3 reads CASSYHLRNTHEQYV. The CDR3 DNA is TGTGCCAGCAGTTACCACCTCAGGAATACCCACGAGCAGTACGTC.

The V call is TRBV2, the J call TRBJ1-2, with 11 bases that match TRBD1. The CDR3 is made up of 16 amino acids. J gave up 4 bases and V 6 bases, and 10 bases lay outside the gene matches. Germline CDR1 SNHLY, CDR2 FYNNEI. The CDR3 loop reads CASSAGTGGSFYGYTF. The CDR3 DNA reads TGTGCCAGCAGCGCCGGGACAGGGGGATCCTTCTATGGCTACACCTTC.

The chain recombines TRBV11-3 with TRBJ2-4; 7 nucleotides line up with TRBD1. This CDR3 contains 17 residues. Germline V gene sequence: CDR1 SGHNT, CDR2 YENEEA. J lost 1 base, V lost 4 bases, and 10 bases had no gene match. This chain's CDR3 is CASSSKRGLGAKNIQYF. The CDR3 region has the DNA TGTGCCAGCAGCTCGAAGAGGGGGCTAGGGGCCAAAAACATTCAGTACTTC.

The CDR3 nucleotides are TGTGCCAGCAGCTGGCCGGGCTTGGGGCTTGAAAAACTGTTTTTT. Protein product: CASSWPGLGLEKLFF. The V and J genes are TRBV7-9 and TRBJ1-4; D might be TRBD1 (5 bases). Germline lookup yields CDR1 SEHNR and CDR2 FQNEAQ (reference sequence). There are 15 residues in the CDR3. The V end was cut by 4 bases, the J end by 7 bases, with 16 bases between. The whole variable domain, filled in from reference TRBV7-9 and TRBJ1-4, reads DTGVSQNPRHKITKRGQNVTFRCDPISEHNRLYWYRQTLGQGPEFLTYFQNEAQLEKSRLLSDRFSAERPKGSFSTLEIQRTEQGDSAMYLCASSWPGLGLEKLFFGSGTQLSVL.

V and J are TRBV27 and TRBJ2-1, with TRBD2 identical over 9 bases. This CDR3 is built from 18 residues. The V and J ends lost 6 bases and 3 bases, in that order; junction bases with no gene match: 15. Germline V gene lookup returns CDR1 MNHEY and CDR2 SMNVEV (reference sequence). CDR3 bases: TGTGCCAGCAGGCCAAACACAGGGGTTAGCGGGGGCTACAATGAGCAGTTCTTC. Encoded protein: CASRPNTGVSGGYNEQFF.

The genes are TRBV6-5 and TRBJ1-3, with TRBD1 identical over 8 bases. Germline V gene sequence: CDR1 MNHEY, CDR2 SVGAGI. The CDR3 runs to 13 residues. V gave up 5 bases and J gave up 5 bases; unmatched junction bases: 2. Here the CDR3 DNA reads TGTGCCAGCAGTCGGACAGGGCGAAACACCATATATTTT. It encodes CASSRTGRNTIYF.

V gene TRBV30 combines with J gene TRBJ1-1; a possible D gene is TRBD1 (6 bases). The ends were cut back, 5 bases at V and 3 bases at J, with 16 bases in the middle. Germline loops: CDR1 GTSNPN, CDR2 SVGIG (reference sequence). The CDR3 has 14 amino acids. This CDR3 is CAWAYSQGYTEAFF. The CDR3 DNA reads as TGTGCCTGGGCCTATTCACAGGGATACACTGAAGCTTTCTTT.

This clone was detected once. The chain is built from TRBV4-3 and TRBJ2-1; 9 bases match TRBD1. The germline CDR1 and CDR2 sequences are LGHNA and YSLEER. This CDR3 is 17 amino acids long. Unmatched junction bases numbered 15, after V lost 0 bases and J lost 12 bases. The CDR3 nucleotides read TGCGCCAGCAGCCAAGATCTACAGGGGGCCGCGACCCCGAGGCAGTTCTTC. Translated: CASSQDLQGAATPRQFF.

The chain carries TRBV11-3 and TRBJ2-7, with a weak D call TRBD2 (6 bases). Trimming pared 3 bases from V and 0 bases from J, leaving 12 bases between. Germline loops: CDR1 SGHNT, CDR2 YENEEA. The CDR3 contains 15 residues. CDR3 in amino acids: CASSFLFGSSYEQYV. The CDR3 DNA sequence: TGTGCCAGCAGCTTCCTCTTCGGGAGCTCCTACGAGCAGTACGTC.